This TCR beta chain was sequenced for a study of blood T cell repertoires in COVID-19. On the study more broadly: PBMCs, B-cell-depleted T cells, or T cells were the source of the cDNA or gDNA that made up the material.

As processed by the authors: Reference gene primer amplification gave estimated nucleated cell counts. Here immunoSEQ multiplex PCR was the method, and the copy in TCRdb shows in-frame clones only, minus some. V and J calls and clone size are copied from that table; D and trimming were computed from the DNA. This repertoire shows more than 70,000 clones, about 89% found once; its top ten account for roughly 9%. The CDR3 covers 16 residues. Germline V gene data show CDR1 as SGHDT and CDR2 as YYEEEE. The V and J ends lost 0 bases and 5 bases respectively, with 17 bases between them. The rearrangement uses TRBV5-6 and TRBJ1-1; TRBD1 is a possible D gene (5 bases). Sequencing was performed on peripheral blood. This sequence was found in a man between 50 and 59 years old with acute or convalescent COVID-19. The chain's CDR3 is CASSLESGVGRTEAFF. In DNA, the CDR3 is TGTGCCAGCAGCTTGGAGTCGGGGGTTGGTAGGACTGAAGCTTTCTTT.